This TCR beta chain stems from a study of T cells in Graves' hyperthyroidism and ophthalmopathy. Uncontrolled infection, other autoimmune disease, pregnancy or lactation excluded patients. The diagnoses drew upon clinical symptoms, serum thyroxine and TRAb, thyroid ultrasound and orbital computed tomography. The V gene's germline CDR1 is MDHEN and CDR2 SYDVKM. The CDR3 is 15 amino acids. V was shortened by 2 bases and J by 8 bases, with 18 bases between the two germline ends. RNA transcripts gave rise to amplified TCR beta CDR3 regions. With the HTBI primer set, the TCR CDR3 went through a first round of RT-PCR. Via MiXCR, TCRdb re-called the multiplex PCR reads, giving one row per CDR3 protein. Of roughly 720,000 distinct CDR3 sequences listed, about 18% are singletons.

The source is a man in his fifties with Graves' hyperthyroidism. The sample comprised blood. The J gene is TRBJ1-2, the V gene TRBV28; D may be TRBD1 (5 bases). The CDR3 is CASSLHQGQPAGYTF. The CDR3 bases are TGTGCCAGCAGTTTACACCAAGGACAACCCGCAGGCTACACCTTC.